The subject of this entry is one TCR beta chain. Cohort 3 donors counted as recovered after two negative PCRs, clearance, or resolved symptoms. The data belong to a study of blood T cell repertoires in COVID-19. As for the study in general: From the United States, Italy and Spain came samples of acute and convalescent COVID-19.

The length of the CDR3 is 14 residues. Trimming removed 2 bases from V and 2 bases from J, with 11 bases in between. Per the germline V gene, CDR1 is SGDLS and CDR2 is YYNGEE. Using immunoSEQ multiplex PCR, the repertoire was profiled, and TCRdb retains in-frame clones only, with some absent. The sample lists roughly 250,000 clones, just over 90% seen once, with less than 2.5% in the top ten. The sample was PBMCs or T cells enriched from blood (not recorded which). The receptor was isolated from a woman aged 18-29 years who had recovered from COVID-19. The chain combines TRBV9 with TRBJ2-7; no clear D gene. CDR3 in DNA: TGTGCCAGCAGCGTCGGGTCGTCGCCCTACGAGCAGTACTTC. Translated: CASSVGSSPYEQYF.